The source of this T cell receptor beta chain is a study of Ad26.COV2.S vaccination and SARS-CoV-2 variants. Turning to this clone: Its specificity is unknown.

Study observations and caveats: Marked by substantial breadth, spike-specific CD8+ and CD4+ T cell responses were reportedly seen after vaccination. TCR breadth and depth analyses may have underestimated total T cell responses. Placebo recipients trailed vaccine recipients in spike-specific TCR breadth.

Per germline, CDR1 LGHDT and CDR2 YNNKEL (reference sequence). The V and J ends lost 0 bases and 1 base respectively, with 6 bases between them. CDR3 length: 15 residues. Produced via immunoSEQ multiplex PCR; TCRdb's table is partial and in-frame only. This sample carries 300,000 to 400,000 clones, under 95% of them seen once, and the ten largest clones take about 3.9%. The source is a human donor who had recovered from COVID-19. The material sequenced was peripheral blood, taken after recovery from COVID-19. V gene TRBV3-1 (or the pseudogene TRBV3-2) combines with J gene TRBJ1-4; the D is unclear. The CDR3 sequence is CASSQEAETNEKLFF. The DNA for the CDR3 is TGTGCCAGCAGCCAAGAGGCAGAAACTAATGAAAAACTGTTTTTT.